This T cell receptor (beta chain) was profiled in a study of shared clonotypes between healthy human individuals. General observations from the study: Sequencing depth was expected to affect clonotype sharing among donors. Limited genetic and exposure-history diversity came from having few donors. Blood alone was sampled, and tissue repertoires likely differ.

V was cut by 8 bases and J by 1 base, with 14 bases left in between. The CDR3 is made up of 14 amino acids. Germline CDR1 and CDR2: KGHSH and LQKENI. Note on this clone: The antigen is unknown.

Profiling relied on immunoSEQ multiplex PCR, and the TCRdb table lists in-frame clones only, not all of them. The sample has some 500,000 clones; 90% to 97% are singletons. Sequencing was done on a sample of naive CD4+ T cells sorted from blood. Noted subset: CD45RA+ positively selected. The TCR sequence derives from a woman aged 30 to 39 in good health. This chain connects TRBV18 to TRBJ1-1; possibly TRBD1 for D (6 bases). In nucleotides, the CDR3 is TGTGCCAGCAAACCCCCAGGGGCGAACACTGAAGCTTTCTTT. Translated: CASKPPGANTEAFF.